Reported below is one T cell receptor beta chain. Its antigen remains unidentified. Nothing much larger sits one base from this clone, and base qualities are not available. Patients with autoimmune disease history or receiving systemic immunosuppression were excluded from the trial. Peripheral blood for TCR sequencing was collected from all dose cohorts at baseline, on cycle 4 day 1, and on cycle 7 day 1. The samples were drawn from a first-in-human, open-label, multicenter phase I dose-escalation trial of ivuxolimab. Adults with locally advanced or metastatic melanoma, renal cell carcinoma, hepatocellular carcinoma or head and neck squamous cell carcinoma were enrolled in the trial. CD4+ and CD8+ T cells were sorted separately from peripheral blood before TCR sequencing. This entry belongs to a study of OX40 agonist ivuxolimab in advanced cancers. Notes on the research overall: Ivuxolimab was an agonistic, fully human IgG2 monoclonal antibody directed against OX40 (CD134), a costimulatory receptor. Partial responses occurred in three dose-escalation patients: two with cutaneous melanoma and one with hepatocellular carcinoma. Intravenous ivuxolimab was administered to patients every 2 weeks at six dose levels: 0.01, 0.1, 0.3, 1.5, 3 and 10 mg/kg. Patients were allowed to have had prior anti-PD-1, anti-PD-L1 or anti-CTLA-4 therapy, and 30% to 50% of the dose-escalation patients had previously received checkpoint inhibitors. Among the 50 to 55 dose-escalation patients, some 20 had hepatocellular carcinoma, around 15 melanoma, 9 renal cell carcinoma and 9 head and neck cancer. In the dose-escalation cohort, 65% to 90% of patients were male, and the mean age was approximately 60 years, with a range of 23 to 79. The point of sequencing TCRbeta in the periphery was to test whether ivuxolimab changed TCR sequence diversity and drove clonal T-cell expansion. The paper reports the monotherapy dose-escalation portion (N of about 47 patients) of the phase I ivuxolimab trial.

The germline V and J ends show losses of 5 bases and 6 bases respectively, and no gene match explains 8 bases of the junction. According to the germline V gene (reference sequence), CDR1 reads LNHDA and CDR2 reads SQIVND. The CDR3 contains 14 residues, cysteine and phenylalanine counted. Only the CDR3 portion is preserved as DNA: 42 bases, with reading frame beginning at the first base. General conclusions and limits of the study: Clonal expansion of both CD4+ and CD8+ blood T cells was observed from baseline to week 6 at doses 0.1 to 3.0 mg/kg. Low levels of normalized T-cell clonal expansion were also seen in some patients who did not respond. Partial responders in the 0.1-3.0 mg/kg groups had among the lowest normalized peripheral clonal expansion, especially among CD8+ T cells. After ivuxolimab, more expanded clones were found on average in CD8+ T cells than in CD4+ T cells. The antigen specificity of the clonally expanded peripheral T cells was not determined.

To sequence the TCRbeta CDR3 region, genomic DNA was isolated from the sorted cells. The immunoSEQ Assay was used for sequencing of TCRbeta CDR3 regions. The table was pulled from immuneACCESS by TCRdb, which kept in-frame rearrangements only. Such tables lose some clones; where checked, under half of the loss comes from unresolved V genes, and the rest has no known cause. The table for this sample lists about 36,000 clones; 65% to 80% of them were counted only once. Approximately 12% of the sample lies in the top ten. The sample in question was CD4+ or CD8+ T cells sorted from blood, obtained in a trial of the OX40 agonist ivuxolimab. The chain couples TRBV19 to TRBJ2-3; 7 central nucleotides agree with TRBD1. This TCR came from an adult with an advanced solid tumor such as melanoma, head and neck, liver or kidney cancer. In nucleotides, the sequence is TGTGCCAGTAGTGTGGGACAGAGGCTTGATACGCAGTATTTT. Its amino acids are CASSVGQRLDTQYF.